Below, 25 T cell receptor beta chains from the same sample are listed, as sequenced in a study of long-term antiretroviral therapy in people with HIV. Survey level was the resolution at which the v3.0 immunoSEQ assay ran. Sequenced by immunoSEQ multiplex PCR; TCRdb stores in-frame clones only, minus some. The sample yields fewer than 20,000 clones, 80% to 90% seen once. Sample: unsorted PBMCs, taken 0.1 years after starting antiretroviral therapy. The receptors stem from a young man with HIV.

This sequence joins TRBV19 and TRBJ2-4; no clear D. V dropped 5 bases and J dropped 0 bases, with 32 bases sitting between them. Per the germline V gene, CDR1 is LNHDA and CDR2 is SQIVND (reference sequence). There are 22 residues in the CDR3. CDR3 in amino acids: CASSAHAVFRPISDSAKNIQYF. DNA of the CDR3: TGTGCCAGTAGTGCCCACGCTGTATTTCGGCCCATCTCGGATTCAGCCAAAAACATTCAGTACTTC.

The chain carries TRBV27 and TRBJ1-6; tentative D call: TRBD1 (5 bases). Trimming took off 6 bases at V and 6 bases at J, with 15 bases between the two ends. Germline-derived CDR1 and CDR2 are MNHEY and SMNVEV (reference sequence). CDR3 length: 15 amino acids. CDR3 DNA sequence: TGTGCCAGCAGCCACCTAACAGGAGGTAATTCACCCCTCCACTTT. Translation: CASSHLTGGNSPLHF.

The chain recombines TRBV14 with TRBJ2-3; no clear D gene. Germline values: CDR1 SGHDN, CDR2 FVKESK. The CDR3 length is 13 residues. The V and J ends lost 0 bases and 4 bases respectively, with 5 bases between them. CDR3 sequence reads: CASSQDWSDTQYF. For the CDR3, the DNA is TGTGCCAGCAGCCAAGATTGGTCAGATACGCAGTATTTT.

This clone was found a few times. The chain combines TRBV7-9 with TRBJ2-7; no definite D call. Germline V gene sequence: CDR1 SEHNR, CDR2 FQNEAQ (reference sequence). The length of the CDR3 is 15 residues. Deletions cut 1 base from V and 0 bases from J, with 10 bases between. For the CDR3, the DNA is TGTGCCAGCAGCTTAGGGACGCCAAGCTCCTACGAGCAGTACTTC. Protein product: CASSLGTPSSYEQYF.

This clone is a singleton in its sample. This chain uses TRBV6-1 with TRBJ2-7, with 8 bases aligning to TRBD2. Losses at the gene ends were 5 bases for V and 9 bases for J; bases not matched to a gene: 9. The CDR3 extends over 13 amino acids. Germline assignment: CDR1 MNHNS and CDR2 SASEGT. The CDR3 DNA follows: TGTGCCAGCAGTCTTAGCGGGATCTTGGGGCAGTACTTC. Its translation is CASSLSGILGQYF.

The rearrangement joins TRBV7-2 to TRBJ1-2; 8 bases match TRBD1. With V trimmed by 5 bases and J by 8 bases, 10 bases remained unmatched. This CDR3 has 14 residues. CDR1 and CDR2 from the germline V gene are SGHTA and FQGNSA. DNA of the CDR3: TGTGCCAGCAGCCTAAGACAGGGGTACGGGGGCTACACCTTC. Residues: CASSLRQGYGGYTF.

CDR3 loop: CAESGGETLEQYF. The CDR3 DNA sequence: TGTGCAGAAAGCGGGGGCGAAACCCTCGAGCAGTACTTC. The J gene is TRBJ2-7, the V gene TRBV7-9; TRBD2 agrees at 8 bases. The CDR3 extends over 13 amino acids. The germline V gene has CDR1 SEHNR and CDR2 FQNEAQ (reference sequence).

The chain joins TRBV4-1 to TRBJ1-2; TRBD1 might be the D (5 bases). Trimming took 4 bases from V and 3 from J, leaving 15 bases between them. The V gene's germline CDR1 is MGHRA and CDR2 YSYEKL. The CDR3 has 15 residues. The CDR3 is CASSPVQGGDYGYTF. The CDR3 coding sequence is TGCGCCAGCAGCCCAGTTCAGGGAGGAGACTATGGCTACACCTTC.

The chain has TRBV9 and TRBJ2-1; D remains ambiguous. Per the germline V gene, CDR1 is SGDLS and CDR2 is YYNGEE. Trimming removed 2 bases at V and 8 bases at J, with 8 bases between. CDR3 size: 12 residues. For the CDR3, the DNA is TGTGCCAGCAGCGTCACTGGGTATGAGCAGTTCTTC. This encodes CASSVTGYEQFF.

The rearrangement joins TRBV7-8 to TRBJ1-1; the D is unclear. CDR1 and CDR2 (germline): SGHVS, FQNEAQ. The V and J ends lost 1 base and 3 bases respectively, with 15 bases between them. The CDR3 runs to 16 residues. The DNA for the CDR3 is TGTGCCAGCAGCTTAGAAGTTGTTGGGATCTACACTGAAGCTTTCTTT. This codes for CASSLEVVGIYTEAFF.

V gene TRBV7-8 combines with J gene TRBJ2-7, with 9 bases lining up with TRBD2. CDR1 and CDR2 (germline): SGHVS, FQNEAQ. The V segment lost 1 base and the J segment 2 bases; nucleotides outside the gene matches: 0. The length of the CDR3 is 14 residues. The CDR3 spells CASSLGGGAYEQYF. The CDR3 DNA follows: TGTGCCAGCAGCTTAGGCGGGGGGGCCTACGAGCAGTACTTC. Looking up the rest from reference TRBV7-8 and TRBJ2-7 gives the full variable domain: GAGVSQSPRYKVAKRGQDVALRCDPISGHVSLFWYQQALGQGPEFLTYFQNEAQLDKSGLPSDRFFAERPEGSVSTLKIQRTQQEDSAVYLCASSLGGGAYEQYFGPGTRLTVT.

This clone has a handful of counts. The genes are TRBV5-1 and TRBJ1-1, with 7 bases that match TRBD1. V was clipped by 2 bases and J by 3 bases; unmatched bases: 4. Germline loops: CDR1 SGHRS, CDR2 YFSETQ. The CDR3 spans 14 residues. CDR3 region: CASSLGGADTEAFF. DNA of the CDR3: TGCGCCAGCAGCTTAGGGGGCGCGGACACTGAAGCTTTCTTT.

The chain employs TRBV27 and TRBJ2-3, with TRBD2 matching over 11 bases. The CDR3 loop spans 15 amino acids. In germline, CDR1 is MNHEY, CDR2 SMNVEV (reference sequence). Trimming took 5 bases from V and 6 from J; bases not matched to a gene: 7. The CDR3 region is CASSPLAGAQDTQYF. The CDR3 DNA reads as TGTGCCAGCAGTCCACTAGCGGGGGCCCAGGATACGCAGTATTTT.

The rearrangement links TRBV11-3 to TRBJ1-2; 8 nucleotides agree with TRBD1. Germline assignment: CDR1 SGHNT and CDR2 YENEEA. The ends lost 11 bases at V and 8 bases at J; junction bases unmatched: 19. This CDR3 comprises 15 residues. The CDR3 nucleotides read TGTGCCCTTTTAGCCCAGAGACAGGGGTCTCGGGGCTACACCTTC. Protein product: CALLAQRQGSRGYTF.

CDR3 in DNA: TGTGCCAGCAGCTGGGGGTGGGGTCCAGATGGCTACACCTTC. Amino acids: CASSWGWGPDGYTF. The chain links TRBV5-5 to TRBJ1-2, with a weak D call TRBD1 (5 bases). In germline, CDR1 is SGHKS, CDR2 YYEKEE (reference sequence). This CDR3 region has 14 residues. Trimming left V 3 bases short and J 6 bases short, with 15 bases between.

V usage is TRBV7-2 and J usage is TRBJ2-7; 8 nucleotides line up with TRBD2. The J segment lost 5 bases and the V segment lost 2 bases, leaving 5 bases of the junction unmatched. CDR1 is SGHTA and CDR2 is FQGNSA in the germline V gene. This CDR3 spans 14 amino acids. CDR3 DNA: TGTGCCAGCAGCTTAATCCCGGGACTAGACGAGCAGTACTTC. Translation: CASSLIPGLDEQYF.

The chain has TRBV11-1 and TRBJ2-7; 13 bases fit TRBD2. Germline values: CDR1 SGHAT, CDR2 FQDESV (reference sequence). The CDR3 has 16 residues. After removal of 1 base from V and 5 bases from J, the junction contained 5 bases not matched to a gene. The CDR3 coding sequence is TGTGCCAGCAGCTTAGTTGGGACTAGCGGGACGAACGAGCAGTACTTC. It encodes CASSLVGTSGTNEQYF.

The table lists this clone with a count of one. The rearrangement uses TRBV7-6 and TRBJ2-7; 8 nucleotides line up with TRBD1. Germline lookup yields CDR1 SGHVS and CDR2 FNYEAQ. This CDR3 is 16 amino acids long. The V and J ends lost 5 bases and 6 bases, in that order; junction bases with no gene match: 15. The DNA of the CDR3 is TGTGCCAGCAGCCCCCACCTGGACAGGGTGGGGAGCGAGCAGTACTTC. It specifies CASSPHLDRVGSEQYF.

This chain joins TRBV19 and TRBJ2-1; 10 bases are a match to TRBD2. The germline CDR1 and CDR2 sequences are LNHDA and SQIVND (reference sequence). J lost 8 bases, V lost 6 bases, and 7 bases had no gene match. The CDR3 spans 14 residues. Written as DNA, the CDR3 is TGTGCCAGTAGGAAGCGGGGGGGCCTAGATGAGCAGTTCTTC. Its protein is CASRKRGGLDEQFF.

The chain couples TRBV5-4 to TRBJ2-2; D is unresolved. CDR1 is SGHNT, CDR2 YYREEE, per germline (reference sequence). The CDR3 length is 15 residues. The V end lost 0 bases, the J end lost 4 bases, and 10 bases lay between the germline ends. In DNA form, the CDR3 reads TGTGCCAGCAGCTTGGCCCTAAATCGCACCGGGGAGCTGTTTTTT. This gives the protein CASSLALNRTGELFF.

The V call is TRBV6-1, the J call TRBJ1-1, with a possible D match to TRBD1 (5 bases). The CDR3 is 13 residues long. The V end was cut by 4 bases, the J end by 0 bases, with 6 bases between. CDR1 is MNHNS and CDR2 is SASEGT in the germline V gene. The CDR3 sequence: CASSVTVNTEAFF. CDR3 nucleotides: TGTGCCAGCAGTGTGACAGTGAACACTGAAGCTTTCTTT.

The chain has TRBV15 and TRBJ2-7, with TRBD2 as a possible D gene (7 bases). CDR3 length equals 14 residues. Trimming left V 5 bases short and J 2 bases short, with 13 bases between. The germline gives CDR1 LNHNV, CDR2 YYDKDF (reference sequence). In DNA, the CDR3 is TGTGCCACCAGCCGGGGGGCGGAAACCTACGAGCAGTACTTC. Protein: CATSRGAETYEQYF.

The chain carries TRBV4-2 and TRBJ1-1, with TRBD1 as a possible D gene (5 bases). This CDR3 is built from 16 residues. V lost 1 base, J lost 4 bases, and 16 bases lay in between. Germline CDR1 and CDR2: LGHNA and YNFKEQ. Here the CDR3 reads CASSQAQLPGPTEAFF. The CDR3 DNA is TGTGCCAGCAGCCAAGCCCAACTCCCGGGACCCACTGAAGCTTTCTTT.

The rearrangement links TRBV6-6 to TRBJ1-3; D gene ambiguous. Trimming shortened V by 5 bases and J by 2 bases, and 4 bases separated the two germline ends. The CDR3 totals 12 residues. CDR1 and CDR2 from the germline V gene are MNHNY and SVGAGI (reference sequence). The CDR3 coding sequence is TGTGCCAGCAGTGGTACTGGAAACACCATATATTTT. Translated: CASSGTGNTIYF.

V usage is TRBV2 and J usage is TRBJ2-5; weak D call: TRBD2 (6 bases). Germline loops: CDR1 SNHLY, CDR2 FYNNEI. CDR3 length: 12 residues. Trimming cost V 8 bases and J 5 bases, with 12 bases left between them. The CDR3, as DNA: TGTGCCAGCGGGGGAGGCGGGGAGACCCAGTACTTC. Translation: CASGGGGETQYF.